A single sample is the source of the 20 T cell receptor beta chains below, sequenced in a study of T cells in localized non-small cell lung cancer. Here immunoSEQ multiplex PCR was the method, and the copy in TCRdb shows in-frame clones only, minus some. The sample includes 75,000 to 95,000 clones, less than 85% of them seen just once. The sequenced sample was PBMCs, obtained before any cancer treatment. These receptors were taken from a man aged 35 to 69 with stage II squamous cell lung carcinoma.

This clone was counted a single time. V is TRBV4-1 and J is TRBJ2-7; weak D call: TRBD1 (6 bases). CDR3 length: 16 residues. Germline V lookup: CDR1 MGHRA, CDR2 YSYEKL. The germline V and J ends were trimmed by 4 bases and 7 bases, with 23 bases remaining between them. CDR3 coding DNA: TGCGCCAGCAGCCCAGGGGCAGGGTCCTTCTTAGGTGAGCAGTACTTC. Translating gives CASSPGAGSFLGEQYF.

V gene TRBV4-2 combines with J gene TRBJ1-1; no clear D gene. V lost 2 bases, J lost 0 bases, and 10 bases lay in between. Germline V gene data show CDR1 as LGHNA and CDR2 as YNFKEQ. The CDR3 is 15 residues long. The CDR3 sequence is CASSQTGGLNTEAFF. In DNA, the CDR3 is TGTGCCAGCAGCCAAACGGGAGGCTTGAACACTGAAGCTTTCTTT.

The chain links TRBV19 to TRBJ2-1, with 9 bases matching TRBD1. The germline CDR1 and CDR2 sequences are LNHDA and SQIVND (reference sequence). The CDR3 contains 16 residues. Unmatched junction bases numbered 6, after V lost 2 bases and J lost 4 bases. The CDR3 region has the DNA TGTGCCAGTAGTATACGGGGACAGGGCAGGTACAATGAGCAGTTCTTC. Translated, it gives CASSIRGQGRYNEQFF.

The chain joins TRBV6-6 to TRBJ2-7; D remains unclear. The CDR3 consists of 12 residues. The V gene lost 2 bases and the J gene lost 3 bases, with 5 bases spanning the gap. The germline CDR1 and CDR2 sequences are MNHNY and SVGAGI (reference sequence). CDR3 amino acids: CASSYDRYEQYF. The DNA for the CDR3 is TGTGCCAGCAGTTACGACCGCTACGAGCAGTACTTC.

Notes on this clone: A read error may produce the germline difference seen at one junction end. The chain employs TRBV7-2 and TRBJ2-1, with 10 positions matching TRBD2. The germline CDR1 and CDR2 sequences are SGHTA and FQGNSA. CDR3 length equals 16 residues. CDR3 protein: CASNKLSGGAYDEQFF. The CDR3 DNA reads as TGTGCCAGCAACAAACTCAGCGGGGGGGCCTACGATGAGCAGTTCTTC.

This clone appeared a few times. The chain has TRBV10-3 and TRBJ1-5, with D perhaps TRBD1 (6 bases). Germline assignment: CDR1 ENHRY and CDR2 SYGVKD. This CDR3 region has 14 residues. Trimming pared 6 bases from V and 4 bases from J, leaving 13 bases between. CDR3 in amino acids: CAISTLGGNQPQHF. Here the CDR3 DNA reads TGTGCCATCAGCACCTTAGGGGGGAATCAGCCCCAGCATTTT.

This clone was found once. In nucleotides, the CDR3 is TGTGCCAGCAGTTACGCGACAGGTCCCAGCCTCACTGAAGCTTTCTTT. The encoded protein is CASSYATGPSLTEAFF. The V call is TRBV6-5, the J call TRBJ1-1, with D perhaps TRBD1 (6 bases). The germline gives CDR1 MNHEY, CDR2 SVGAGI. V lost 2 bases to trimming and J lost 4 bases, with 17 bases between them. The CDR3 totals 16 residues.

The rearrangement links TRBV4-2 to TRBJ2-7; maybe TRBD2 (6 bases). Germline loops: CDR1 LGHNA, CDR2 YNFKEQ. The CDR3 extends over 16 amino acids. V gave up 0 bases and J gave up 3 bases, with 15 bases separating them. In DNA, the CDR3 is TGTGCCAGCAGCCAAGATTTAGCTAGCGCCGACTACGAGCAGTACTTC. Translating gives CASSQDLASADYEQYF.

This clone came up a few times. The V and J genes are TRBV30 and TRBJ2-1; 10 bases agree with TRBD2. This CDR3 contains 14 residues. Germline CDR1 reads GTSNPN; CDR2 reads SVGIG (reference sequence). V lost 2 bases and J lost 6; bases outside the gene matches: 4. The CDR3 DNA reads TGTGCCTGGAGTCTTGAGCGGGGGGGCAATGAGCAGTTCTTC. It yields the protein CAWSLERGGNEQFF.

The chain joins TRBV4-1 to TRBJ2-7; 14 bases are shared with TRBD2. The ends lost 3 bases at V and 4 bases at J; junction bases unmatched: 8. Germline assignment: CDR1 MGHRA and CDR2 YSYEKL. The CDR3 is 17 residues long. CDR3 sequence (DNA): TGCGCCAGCAGCCAGGGACTAGCGGGAGTACTGGGGTACGAGCAGTACTTC. Its protein product is CASSQGLAGVLGYEQYF.

The chain employs TRBV7-9 and TRBJ1-3; 7 nucleotides align to TRBD1. This CDR3 is built from 16 residues. CDR1 and CDR2 (germline): SEHNR, FQNEAQ (reference sequence). V was pared by 0 bases and J by 3 bases, with 5 bases of the junction left unmatched. CDR3 loop: CASSLAQPGGGNTIYF. The CDR3 region has the DNA TGTGCCAGCAGCTTAGCGCAGCCAGGGGGTGGAAACACCATATATTTT.

This chain links TRBV21-1 with TRBJ1-5. TRBV21-1 is given as a pseudogene. This CDR3 region has 16 residues. The CDR3 sequence is CASSWDEGGGNQPQHF. The CDR3 nucleotides are TGTGCCAGCAGCTGGGACGAAGGAGGGGGCAATCAGCCCCAGCATTTT.

The chain recombines TRBV4-1 with TRBJ2-4, with D maybe TRBD2 (6 bases). With 0 bases removed from V and 1 base from J, the gap between germline ends came to 16 bases. Germline CDR1 is MGHRA and CDR2 is YSYEKL. There are 18 residues in the CDR3. The CDR3 loop reads CASSQDPLSGSAKNIQYF. In DNA, the CDR3 is TGCGCCAGCAGCCAAGATCCCCTAAGCGGGTCCGCCAAAAACATTCAGTACTTC.

The chain is built from TRBV5-1 and TRBJ1-1, with 10 bases matching TRBD1. The germline CDR1 and CDR2 sequences are SGHRS and YFSETQ. The length of the CDR3 is 15 residues. The junction had 7 bases not matched to a gene; V was cut back by 4 bases and J by 4 bases. The CDR3: CASSPRQGASTEAFF. CDR3 DNA sequence: TGCGCCAGCAGCCCTAGACAGGGGGCGAGCACTGAAGCTTTCTTT.

The V call is TRBV5-1, the J call TRBJ2-2; 8 bases are shared with TRBD1. Per germline, CDR1 SGHRS and CDR2 YFSETQ. The CDR3 is made up of 14 amino acids. Trimming removed 7 bases from V and 1 base from J; junction bases left unmatched: 3. In nucleotides, the CDR3 is TGCGCCAGCGCCGGGACAGGGAACACCGGGGAGCTGTTTTTT. Translating it yields CASAGTGNTGELFF.

The chain joins TRBV4-3 to TRBJ2-6; a weak D match, TRBD2 (6 bases). In germline, CDR1 is LGHNA, CDR2 YSLEER. The CDR3 length is 14 residues. The ends were cut back, 5 bases at V and 4 bases at J, with 9 bases in the middle. The CDR3, as DNA: TGCGCCAGCAGCGGGGACTCGGGGGCCAACGTCCTGACTTTC. Its protein product is CASSGDSGANVLTF.

The V call is TRBV14, the J call TRBJ2-1, with D perhaps TRBD2 (7 bases). Trimming shortened V by 3 bases and J by 2 bases, and 11 bases separated the two germline ends. CDR1 and CDR2 (germline): SGHDN, FVKESK. This CDR3 region has 15 residues. CDR3 nucleotide sequence: TGTGCCAGCAGCCATTGGGGGGGCGCCTACAATGAGCAGTTCTTC. It encodes CASSHWGGAYNEQFF.

This clone occurred a few times. The CDR3 DNA sequence: TGTGCCAGCAGTTTATTAAGGGGGCTCTATGGCTACACCTTC. Encoded protein: CASSLLRGLYGYTF. The V and J genes are TRBV28 and TRBJ1-2, with 7 bases fitting TRBD1. In germline, CDR1 is MDHEN, CDR2 SYDVKM. The CDR3 runs to 14 residues. V gave up 1 base and J gave up 4 bases; unmatched junction bases: 3.

V and J are TRBV2 and TRBJ2-1; D call uncertain. This CDR3 is 13 amino acids long. Germline-derived CDR1 and CDR2 are SNHLY and FYNNEI. Deletions cut 7 bases from V and 4 bases from J, with 11 bases between. The CDR3 coding sequence is TGTGCCAGCACCTCGTTAGGGTACAATGAGCAGTTCTTC. Its translation: CASTSLGYNEQFF.

This sequence joins TRBV5-4 and TRBJ2-7; TRBD1 agrees at 11 bases. The CDR3 totals 14 residues. Per germline, CDR1 SGHNT and CDR2 YYREEE (reference sequence). With V trimmed by 4 bases and J by 4 bases, 4 bases remained unmatched. The CDR3 DNA sequence: TGTGCCAGCAGCCCGGGACAGGGGGATTACGAGCAGTACTTC. This translates into CASSPGQGDYEQYF.